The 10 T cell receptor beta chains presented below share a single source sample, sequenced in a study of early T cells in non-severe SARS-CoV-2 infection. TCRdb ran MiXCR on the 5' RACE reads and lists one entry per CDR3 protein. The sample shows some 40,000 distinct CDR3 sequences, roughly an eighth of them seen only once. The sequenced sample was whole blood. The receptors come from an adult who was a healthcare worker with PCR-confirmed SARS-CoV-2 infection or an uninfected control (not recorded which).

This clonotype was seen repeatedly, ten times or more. The CDR3 nucleotides read TGCGCCAGCAGCCTCGAGGGCAGGGGCAATGAGCAGTTCTTC. Translated: CASSLEGRGNEQFF. This chain uses TRBV4-1 with TRBJ2-1; TRBD1 is a possible D gene (6 bases). The V gene's germline CDR1 is MGHRA and CDR2 YSYEKL. The V gene lost 4 bases and the J gene lost 6 bases, with 13 bases spanning the gap. The CDR3 runs to 14 residues.

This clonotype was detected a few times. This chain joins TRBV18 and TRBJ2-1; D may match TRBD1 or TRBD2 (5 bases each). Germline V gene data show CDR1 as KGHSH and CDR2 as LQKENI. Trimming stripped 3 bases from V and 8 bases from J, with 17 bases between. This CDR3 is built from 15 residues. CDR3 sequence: CASSPPGTMSDEQFF. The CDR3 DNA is TGTGCCAGCTCACCCCCCGGGACCATGAGTGATGAGCAGTTCTTC.

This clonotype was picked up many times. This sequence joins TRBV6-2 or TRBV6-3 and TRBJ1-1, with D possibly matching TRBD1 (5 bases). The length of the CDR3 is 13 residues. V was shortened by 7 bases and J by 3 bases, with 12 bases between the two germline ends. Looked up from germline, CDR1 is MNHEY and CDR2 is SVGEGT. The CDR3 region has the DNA TGTGCCAGCAATCGAGGGGAGGACACTGAAGCTTTCTTT. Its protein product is CASNRGEDTEAFF.

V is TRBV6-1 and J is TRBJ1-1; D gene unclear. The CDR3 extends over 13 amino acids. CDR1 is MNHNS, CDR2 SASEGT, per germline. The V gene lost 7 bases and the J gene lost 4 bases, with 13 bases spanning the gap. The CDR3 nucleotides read TGTGCCAGCACTAGCGGCCAGAGCACTGAAGCTTTCTTT. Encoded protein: CASTSGQSTEAFF.

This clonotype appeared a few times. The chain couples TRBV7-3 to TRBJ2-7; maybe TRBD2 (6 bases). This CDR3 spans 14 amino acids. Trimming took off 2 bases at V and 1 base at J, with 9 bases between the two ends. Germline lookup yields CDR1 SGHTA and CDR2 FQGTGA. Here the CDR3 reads CASSLLGGSYEQYF. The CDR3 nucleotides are TGTGCCAGCAGCTTACTTGGGGGGTCCTACGAGCAGTACTTC.

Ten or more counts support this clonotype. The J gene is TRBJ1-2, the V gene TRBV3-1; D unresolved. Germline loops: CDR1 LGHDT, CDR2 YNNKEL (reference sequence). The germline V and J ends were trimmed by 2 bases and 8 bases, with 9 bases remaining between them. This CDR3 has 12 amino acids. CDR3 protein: CASSQPGWGYTF. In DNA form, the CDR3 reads TGTGCCAGCAGCCAACCAGGTTGGGGCTACACCTTC. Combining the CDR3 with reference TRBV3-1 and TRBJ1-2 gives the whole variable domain DTAVSQTPKYLVTQMGNDKSIKCEQNLGHDTMYWYKQDSKKFLKIMFSYNNKELIINETVPNRFSPKSPDKAHLNLHINSLELGDSAVYFCASSQPGWGYTFGSGTRLTVV.

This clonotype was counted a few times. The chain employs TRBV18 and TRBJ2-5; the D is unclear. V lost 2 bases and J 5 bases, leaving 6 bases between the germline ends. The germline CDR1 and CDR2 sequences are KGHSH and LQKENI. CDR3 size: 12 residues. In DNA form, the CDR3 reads TGTGCCAGCTCACCAGTTGGGGAGACCCAGTACTTC. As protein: CASSPVGETQYF.

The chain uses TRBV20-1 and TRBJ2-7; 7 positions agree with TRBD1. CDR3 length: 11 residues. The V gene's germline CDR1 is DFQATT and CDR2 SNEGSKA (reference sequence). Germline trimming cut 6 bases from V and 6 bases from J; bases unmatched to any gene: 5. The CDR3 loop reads CSAFDRVEQYF. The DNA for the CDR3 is TGCAGTGCATTCGACAGGGTCGAGCAGTACTTC.

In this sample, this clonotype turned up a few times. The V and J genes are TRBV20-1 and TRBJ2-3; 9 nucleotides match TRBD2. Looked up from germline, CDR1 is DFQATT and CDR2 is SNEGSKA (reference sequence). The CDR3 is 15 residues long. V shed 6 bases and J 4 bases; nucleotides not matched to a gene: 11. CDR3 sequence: CSAPPRAGGPDTQYF. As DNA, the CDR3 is TGCAGTGCCCCCCCTCGGGCGGGGGGGCCAGATACGCAGTATTTT.

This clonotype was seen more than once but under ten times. The CDR3 bases are TGTGCCAGCAGCTTAGTGGGCGGATTCAATTCACCCCTCCACTTT. This codes for CASSLVGGFNSPLHF. This chain uses TRBV7-2 with TRBJ1-6; the D is unclear. There are 15 residues in the CDR3. Germline values: CDR1 SGHTA, CDR2 FQGNSA. V gave up 1 base and J gave up 7 bases, with 11 bases separating them.